These T cell receptor beta chains were read from a single sample in a study of beta chain features in type 1 diabetes. Only in-frame clones appear in the TCRdb table, and some are missing; sequencing was by immunoSEQ multiplex PCR. The data contain roughly 350,000 clones, 9.5% to 11% of them seen just once; the ten biggest clones take up around 0.015%. Material: naive CD4+ T cells from blood. The receptors originated from a woman in her twenties or thirties in good health. Both conserved end residues are part of each CDR3. Fields, in order: J gene, clone size, D gene, V gene, CDR3 DNA, CDR3 protein. The D gene is left open where the match is weak. Clone size appears in some rows only: once, few, many, or a class for an expanded clone.

TRBJ2-7 | - | - | TRBV7-2 | TGTGCCAGCAGCCCAGGGTCCGCGGTCGAGCAGTACTTC | CASSPGSAVEQYF
TRBJ2-1 | - | TRBD2 | TRBV28 | TGTGCCAGCACCATGACTAGCGGATACAATGAGCAGTTCTTC | CASTMTSGYNEQFF
TRBJ2-5 | few | TRBD2 | TRBV7-6 | TGTGCCAGCAGCTTAAATCCGGGACTAGCGGGCCGAACGGGAGACAACCAGTACTTC | CASSLNPGLAGRTGDNQYF
TRBJ2-1 | few | TRBD1 | TRBV7-3 | TGTGCCAGCAGCTCTCAGGGGGCGCGGCAGTTCTTC | CASSSQGARQFF
TRBJ2-3 | - | - | TRBV29-1 | TGCAGCGTTGGGGTTCTGGCGGGGATCACAGATACGCAGTATTTT | CSVGVLAGITDTQYF
TRBJ2-1 | - | - | TRBV9 | TGTGCCAGCAGCCCCCTCCAGTTCTTC | CASSPLQFF
TRBJ2-3 | few | TRBD2 | TRBV5-1 | TGCGCCAGCAGCTTGGTGGCTAGCGGTTCAAGCACAGATACGCAGTATTTT | CASSLVASGSSTDTQYF
TRBJ2-3 | - | - | TRBV25-1 | TGTGCCAGCAGTGACCCGGGAGCAGATACGCAGTATTTT | CASSDPGADTQYF
TRBJ2-2 | few | TRBD1 | TRBV9 | TGTGCCAGCAGCCTCTCGGACAGGGTAGGGGCCGGGGAGCTGTTTTTT | CASSLSDRVGAGELFF
TRBJ2-7 | few | - | TRBV4-2 | TGTGCCAGCAGCCAAGTTAGGAACGGAGTCTTATCGAACGAGCAGTACTTC | CASSQVRNGVLSNEQYF
TRBJ2-7 | - | TRBD2 | TRBV5-1 | TGCGCCAGCAGACCGGTGGCTAGCGGGAGGGGCGAGCAGTACTTC | CASRPVASGRGEQYF
TRBJ2-7 | - | - | TRBV7-2 | TGTGCCAGCAGCTTAATGCGACAGGTCGGCTACGAGCAGTACTTC | CASSLMRQVGYEQYF
TRBJ1-1 | - | TRBD1 | TRBV28 | TGTGCCAGCAGTCTCGGGACAGCCTCGAACACTGAAGCTTTCTTT | CASSLGTASNTEAFF
TRBJ2-7 | - | TRBD2 | TRBV18 | TGTGCCAGCTCACTGGCGGGAGGAGGGCGTAACGAGCAGTACTTC | CASSLAGGGRNEQYF
TRBJ2-5 | - | TRBD2 | TRBV10-3 | TGTGCCATCAGTCAGCGGGAGGGCCGGGAGACCCAGTACTTC | CAISQREGRETQYF
TRBJ1-5 | few | TRBD1 | TRBV15 | TGTGCCACCAGCAGAGATCCGACAGGGGATCAGCCCCAGCATTTT | CATSRDPTGDQPQHF
TRBJ1-3 | - | - | TRBV6-5 | TGTGCCAGCAGCCATCGGAGCAGCCCTGGAAACACCATATATTTT | CASSHRSSPGNTIYF
TRBJ2-1 | - | - | TRBV6-5 | TGTGCCAGCAACTTACGGTCATCAGGGGCCAATGAGCAGTTCTTC | CASNLRSSGANEQFF
TRBJ2-1 | - | - | TRBV7-3 | TGTGCCAGCAGCTTAACGGAGGGCGGCTTGTGGTTCTTC | CASSLTEGGLWFF
TRBJ1-5 | few | TRBD1 | TRBV27 | TGTGCCAGCAGTTTATACCCAGGGGGAATGGATCAGCCCCAGCATTTT | CASSLYPGGMDQPQHF
TRBJ1-5 | few | TRBD1 | TRBV19 | TGTGCCAGTAGTCGCGGGACAGGGCATCAGCCCCAGCATTTT | CASSRGTGHQPQHF
TRBJ1-1 | few | TRBD1 | TRBV7-9 | TGTGCCAGTGACTGGGGGGACAGGGGGAACACTGAAGCTTTCTTT | CASDWGDRGNTEAFF
TRBJ2-1 | - | TRBD2 | TRBV15 | TGTGCCACCAGCGCCCTAGCGGGAACCTACAATGAGCAGTTCTTC | CATSALAGTYNEQFF
TRBJ2-5 | few | TRBD2 | TRBV10-3 | TGTGCCATCAGGAAATCGGGACTAGCGGAAGAGACCCAGTACTTC | CAIRKSGLAEETQYF
TRBJ2-3 | - | - | TRBV2 | TGTGCCAGCACCCCCGGGAGAGGGGGCGATACGCAGTATTTT | CASTPGRGGDTQYF
TRBJ2-7 | - | - | TRBV2 | TGTGCCACCAGCAGGAGGGGGCTCTACGAGCAGTACTTC | CATSRRGLYEQYF
TRBJ2-7 | - | - | TRBV7-9 | TGTGCCAGCAGCGAGCCGAGCGCAGACCACCTCTCCTACGAGCAGTACTTC | CASSEPSADHLSYEQYF
TRBJ2-7 | - | - | TRBV28 | TGTGCCAGCAGACCCCCGACGGTTGGGCACGAGCAGTACTTC | CASRPPTVGHEQYF
TRBJ2-7 | few | - | TRBV7-2 | TGTGCCAGCAGCCCTCGACTAGGTTCCTACGAGCAGTACTTC | CASSPRLGSYEQYF
TRBJ1-1 | - | - | TRBV10-3 | TGTGCCATCAGTGGTGGTCAGATGAACACTGAAGCTTTCTTT | CAISGGQMNTEAFF
TRBJ1-1 | - | - | TRBV12-5 | TGTGCTAGTGGTTTGGAAATACCCCAGGCTGAAGCTTTCTTT | CASGLEIPQAEAFF
TRBJ2-7 | few | TRBD1 | TRBV25-1 | TGTGCCAGCAGTGCAGGGACAGGGGTAGACGAGCAGTACTTC | CASSAGTGVDEQYF
TRBJ2-1 | few | - | TRBV4-3 | TGCGCCAGCAGCCAGTATTGGCAGGAATACAATGAGCAGTTCTTC | CASSQYWQEYNEQFF
TRBJ2-1 | few | - | TRBV18 | TGTGCCAGCTCACCCGGGGTGCTAGACAATGAGCAGTTCTTC | CASSPGVLDNEQFF
TRBJ1-4 | - | - | TRBV27 | TGTGCCAGCAGTTTAGGAGACAGAATTGAAAAACTGTTTTTT | CASSLGDRIEKLFF
TRBJ1-1 | few | - | TRBV20-1 | TGCAGTGCCGCCACATTTTCTGAAGCTTTCTTT | CSAATFSEAFF
TRBJ1-2 | - | TRBD1 | TRBV15 | TGTGCCACCAGCAGGGACACAGGGGCCCTCTACACCTTC | CATSRDTGALYTF
TRBJ2-5 | few | TRBD2 | TRBV30 | TGTGCCTGGAGCCTCGGGGGGGCGGTGAGCCAAGAGACCCAGTACTTC | CAWSLGGAVSQETQYF
TRBJ2-5 | few | TRBD1 | TRBV9 | TGTGCCAGCAGCGCAACAGGGGCAAAGACCCAGTACTTC | CASSATGAKTQYF
TRBJ2-7 | - | TRBD2 | TRBV28 | TGTGCCAGCAGTCCCCGTCGTAGCGGGAGGAACGAGCAGTACTTC | CASSPRRSGRNEQYF